Listed below are T cell receptor beta chains from one sample, sequenced in a study of identical twins. TCRdb re-analysed the 5' RACE reads in MiXCR, keeping a single row per CDR3 protein. The repertoire consists of 500,000 or so distinct CDR3 sequences, with approximately 14% occurring once and the leading ten covering approximately 1%. These data are also associated with another study on yellow fever vaccine responses in identical twins.

Specimen: CD4+ T cells sorted from blood. These receptors originate from a woman aged 18 to 35 in good health. Both conserved end residues are part of each CDR3. The order of the fields is V gene, J gene, clone size, D gene, CDR3 DNA, CDR3 protein. D genes are given only for firm matches. Expanded clones are given a class, and other clones once, few, many or no size at all.

>TRBV7-9|TRBJ1-1|many|NA
TGTGCCAGCAGCGAGGGGGGTATAGAGAACACTGAAGCTTTCTTT
CASSEGGIENTEAFF
>TRBV29-1|TRBJ2-1|few|TRBD1
TGCAGCGTGGCGGACAGGGGGCGCAATGAGCAGTTCTTC
CSVADRGRNEQFF
>TRBV20-1|TRBJ1-1|NA|NA
TGCAGTGCTAGAGATGCGGGAAAAAGGGGGAACACTGAAGCTTTCTTT
CSARDAGKRGNTEAFF
>TRBV14|TRBJ1-1|NA|NA
TGTGCCAGCAGCCTGAGGGGGTTGTTCTCTAACACTGAAGCTTTCTTT
CASSLRGLFSNTEAFF
>TRBV12-3/TRBV12-4|TRBJ2-7|NA|NA
TGTGCCAGCGGAGAACTGAGTACCTACGAGCAGTACTTC
CASGELSTYEQYF
>TRBV20-1|TRBJ1-2|NA|NA
TGCAGTGCTAGTCGGGGGGCAGGGTTGGATGGCTACACCTTC
CSASRGAGLDGYTF
>TRBV6-2/TRBV6-3|TRBJ2-7|NA|NA
TGTGCCAGCAGTTACGGCGGCAGGGGCTACGAGCAGTACTTC
CASSYGGRGYEQYF
>TRBV2|TRBJ2-3|few|NA
TGTGCCAGCAGATACCGGGACTCTACCCCAGATACGCAGTATTTT
CASRYRDSTPDTQYF
>TRBV5-1|TRBJ2-1|many|NA
TGCGCCAGCAGCCCTAACCCGGACAGAAACAATGAGCAGTTCTTC
CASSPNPDRNNEQFF
>TRBV25-1|TRBJ2-7|many|NA
TGTGCCAGCCCCGGGCAACTTTTC
CASPGQLF
>TRBV19|TRBJ2-7|NA|NA
TGTCGACCGGCGGGGGCGTCCCACGAGCAGTACTTC
CRPAGASHEQYF
>TRBV7-2|TRBJ2-3|NA|NA
TGTGCCAGCACAGAGCGGCGTTTGGGGGGCACAGATACGCAGTATTTT
CASTERRLGGTDTQYF
>TRBV29-1|TRBJ2-5|NA|TRBD1
TGCAGCGTTGAGAAGGACAGGGGTTTCGAGACCCAGTACTTC
CSVEKDRGFETQYF
>TRBV3-1|TRBJ1-4|many|NA
TGTGCCAGCAGTCAAGGATCTGAACGCCGGGGACTGTTTTTT
CASSQGSERRGLFF
>TRBV27|TRBJ1-4|many|NA
TGTGCCAGCAGTTGGGGCGGGCGTGCGGCTAATGAAAAACTGTTTTTT
CASSWGGRAANEKLFF
>TRBV7-2|TRBJ2-5|NA|NA
TGTGCCAGCAGCCGGGAAATGGGAGAGACCCAGTACTTC
CASSREMGETQYF
>TRBV10-3|TRBJ2-5|few|TRBD2
TGTGCCATCGGCTCGAGCGGGAGGGCTGAGACCCAGTACTTC
CAIGSSGRAETQYF
>TRBV29-1|TRBJ2-7|NA|TRBD2
TGCAGCGCGGGACTAGCGGGAGGAACCGAGCAGTACTTC
CSAGLAGGTEQYF
>TRBV30|TRBJ2-5|NA|TRBD1
TGTGCCTGGAGTCGGGGACAGGGTGTTCAAGAGACCCAGTACTTC
CAWSRGQGVQETQYF
>TRBV28|TRBJ2-1|few|TRBD2
TGTGCCAGCAGTCCAGAATATTTAGCGGGAGTACGCAATGAGCAGTTCTTC
CASSPEYLAGVRNEQFF
>TRBV20-1|TRBJ2-1|NA|NA
TGCAGTGCTCCACGACTGCCTAGCTCCTACAATGAGCAGTTCTTC
CSAPRLPSSYNEQFF
>TRBV28|TRBJ1-1|NA|TRBD1
TGTGCCAGCAGCCCTAGTAGGGGGCGGAACACTGAAGCTTTCTTT
CASSPSRGRNTEAFF
>TRBV7-9|TRBJ2-6|few|TRBD1
TGTGCCAGCAGCGGCCGGGACAGGGACGGGGCCAACGTCCTGACTTTC
CASSGRDRDGANVLTF
>TRBV18|TRBJ2-1|NA|NA
TGTGCCAGCTCACCACCGGGCCCAGCCTACAATGAGCAGTTCTTC
CASSPPGPAYNEQFF
>TRBV7-2|TRBJ2-7|NA|NA
TGTGCCAGCAGCTTATGGGGCCCCGAGCAGTACTTC
CASSLWGPEQYF
>TRBV12-3/TRBV12-4|TRBJ2-1|few|NA
TGTGCCACCCAAGGTCCTCCTACAATGAGCAAGCAGTTCTTC
CATQGPPTMSKQFF
>TRBV20-1|TRBJ2-3|few|TRBD2
TGCAGTGCTAGAACTCCAAGTACTAGCGGGGGTTCAGATACGCAGTATTTT
CSARTPSTSGGSDTQYF
>TRBV12-3/TRBV12-4|TRBJ2-7|NA|NA
TGTGCCAGCAGTTTGGAAACGGGGGCCGAGGGAGCAAGGGGCGAGCAGTACTTC
CASSLETGAEGARGEQYF
>TRBV12-3/TRBV12-4|TRBJ2-1|few|TRBD1
TGTGCCAGCAGTTTTGCCGGGACAGGGGGTAGTCACAATGAGCAGTTCTTC
CASSFAGTGGSHNEQFF
>TRBV3-1|TRBJ2-5|NA|TRBD2
TGTGCCAGCAGCCAAGAGTATCGGACGGCGCGGGAGAAGGAGACCCAGTACTTC
CASSQEYRTAREKETQYF